The clone carrying this T cell receptor beta chain showed up just once. This table comes from immunoSEQ multiplex PCR, and its TCRdb copy is limited to in-frame clones, with some not included. This sample has about 140,000 clones; 92% occur once, and the top ten carry less than 2%. The data are from a study of CD4+ T cells in melanoma. V lost 6 bases to trimming and J lost 2 bases, with 11 bases between them. Per the germline V gene, CDR1 is SEHNR and CDR2 is FQNEAQ (reference sequence). This CDR3 is built from 14 residues. This clonotype originated in a human donor with melanoma. V gene TRBV7-9 combines with J gene TRBJ2-1; D uncertain. The CDR3 DNA reads as TGTGCCAGCAGTCGGTCGTCGGCCTACAATGAGCAGTTCTTC. Translation: CASSRSSAYNEQFF.